The clone carrying this TCR beta chain was seen a few times. Original processing methods: Amplified reference gene primers provided the basis for estimating nucleated cell counts. Here immunoSEQ multiplex PCR was the method, and the copy in TCRdb shows in-frame clones only, minus some. V and J calls and clone size are copied from that table; D and trimming were computed from the DNA. The table lists about 40,000 clones, 75% to 90% of them singletons, with 20% to 25% in the top ten. This specimen comes from a study of blood T cell repertoires in COVID-19. Study-level information: Sites across the United States, Italy and Spain contributed samples from acute and convalescent COVID-19. Nucleic acid was either cDNA or gDNA, and it came from T cells, B-cell-depleted T cells, or PBMCs.

CDR3 length equals 12 residues. Germline V gene lookup returns CDR1 MNHNY and CDR2 SVGAGI (reference sequence). V shed 3 bases and J shed 9 bases, with 9 bases lying between them. This rearrangement joins TRBV6-6 to TRBJ1-5; no clear D gene. Sequences were obtained from peripheral blood. The sequence was obtained from a man aged 50-59 years with active COVID-19. The DNA of the CDR3 is TGTGCCAGCAGTTATCCTAGTCTGCCCCAGCATTTT. It yields the protein CASSYPSLPQHF.